The source of this T cell receptor (beta chain) is a study of T cell clonality in common variable immunodeficiency. The data were produced by immunoSEQ multiplex PCR, yet TCRdb's version contains in-frame clones alone and is incomplete. The sample holds tens of thousands of clones, and no clone turns up only once. Regarding this clone: Its matching antigen is unknown. The CDR3 extends 3 residues past the end of the read, so its final part is completed from the germline J gene.

Study observations and caveats: Patient heterogeneity in the CVID cohort limited correlations between repertoire features and clinical complications.

Heparinized whole blood, roughly 4.5 to 9 ml, came from each donor. The germline CDR1 and CDR2 sequences are LNHDA and SQIVND (reference sequence). Deletions cut 2 bases from V and 3 bases from J, with 16 bases between. The length of the CDR3 is 16 residues. The sequenced sample was peripheral blood mononuclear cells. The sequence derives from a person aged 18 to 75 in good health. The chain carries TRBV19 and TRBJ1-2; possible D gene TRBD1, 6 bases. This CDR3 reads CASSIRTASFHYGYTF. The sequenced CDR3 bases are TGTGCCAGTAGTATAAGGACAGCTTCATTCCACTATGGC.